This entry describes one TCR beta chain. These data are taken from a study of blood T cell repertoires in COVID-19. The overall study: T cells, B-cell-depleted T cells, or PBMCs provided the cDNA or gDNA that served as material.

Germline V lookup: CDR1 SGHNT, CDR2 YENEEA. This CDR3 has 16 residues. The ends were cut back, 1 base at V and 1 base at J, with 11 bases in the middle. Authors' data handling: Amplification from reference gene primers served as the basis for estimated nucleated cell counts. The method was immunoSEQ multiplex PCR; TCRdb's version includes in-frame clones alone and lacks a portion of them. V and J calls and clone size are those listed in that table; D and trimming were worked out from the DNA. The sample includes some 260,000 clones, roughly 88% of them seen just once. The rearrangement uses TRBV11-3 and TRBJ2-4, with D possibly TRBD1 on 6 matching bases. This receptor was identified in a woman aged 30 to 39 with acute or convalescent COVID-19. The sample consisted of peripheral blood. The CDR3 DNA follows: TGTGCCAGCAGCTTAGTTTGGGGGCTTGCCAAAAACATTCAGTACTTC. Protein product: CASSLVWGLAKNIQYF.